This TCR beta chain was captured in a study of CD8+CD57+ T cells in acquired aplastic anemia. Genomic DNA, serving as template, underwent TCR beta VDJ and CDR3 profiling. TCRdb passed the reads through MiXCR, listing each CDR3 protein once. The sample has around 130,000 distinct CDR3 sequences, over 45% seen once. The CDR3 is made up of 14 amino acids. The V segment lost 4 bases and the J segment 5 bases; nucleotides outside the gene matches: 4. Many counts were recorded for this clonotype. The TCR originated in a human donor in good health, serving as a control. Sample: sorted CD4+, CD8+, or CD8+CD57+ T cells (not recorded which) from PBMCs. V is TRBV12-3 or TRBV12-4 and J is TRBJ2-1, with 8 positions matching TRBD2. CDR3 in DNA: TGTGCCAGCAGTTCACGACTAGCGCACAATGAGCAGTTCTTC. It yields the protein CASSSRLAHNEQFF.